The 8 T cell receptor beta chains presented below share a single source sample, sequenced in a study of cytomegalovirus exposure and HLA in healthy donors. Primers for the PCR totalled 60 Vbeta and 13 Jbeta. The data were produced by immunoSEQ multiplex PCR, yet TCRdb's version contains in-frame clones alone and is incomplete. The profile shows about 200,000 clones, 75% to 85% of them singletons. Input material: PBMCs. Source of these receptors: a girl aged 5 to 17 in good health and CMV-seronegative.

Only one count was recorded for this clone. V is TRBV28 and J is TRBJ2-7; the match to TRBD2 covers 8 bases. V gave up 5 bases and J gave up 0 bases; unmatched junction bases: 6. The V gene's germline CDR1 is MDHEN and CDR2 SYDVKM. The CDR3 consists of 15 residues. CDR3 sequence reads: CASSLSGVSSYEQYF. The DNA for the CDR3 is TGTGCCAGCAGTCTTAGCGGGGTGAGCTCCTACGAGCAGTACTTC.

The chain joins TRBV28 to TRBJ1-2; no clear D. This CDR3 region has 12 residues. CDR1 is MDHEN, CDR2 SYDVKM, per germline. V was cut by 4 bases and J by 5 bases, with 8 bases left in between. The CDR3 sequence: CASSYGVYGYTF. The DNA of the CDR3 is TGTGCCAGCAGTTACGGGGTATATGGCTACACCTTC.

This chain links TRBV28 with TRBJ1-5; a weak D match, TRBD1 (6 bases). Germline lookup yields CDR1 MDHEN and CDR2 SYDVKM. V was shortened by 5 bases and J by 5 bases, with 16 bases between the two germline ends. The CDR3 is 15 residues long. The CDR3 loop is CASSQQGQAYQPQHF. In DNA, the CDR3 is TGTGCCAGCAGTCAGCAGGGGCAAGCGTATCAGCCCCAGCATTTT.

The chain couples TRBV6-1 to TRBJ2-7; 11 positions agree with TRBD1. The CDR3 has 18 residues. The V and J ends lost 2 bases and 5 bases, in that order; junction bases with no gene match: 14. CDR1 is MNHNS, CDR2 SASEGT, per germline. CDR3 bases: TGTGCCAGCAGTGAATTTGGGTCTGGACAGGGGGCTTTGGACGAGCAGTACTTC. This translates into CASSEFGSGQGALDEQYF.

This sequence joins TRBV5-8 and TRBJ1-4; D ambiguous. Trimming took 2 bases from V and 3 from J, leaving 8 bases between them. CDR3 length: 14 residues. Germline V lookup: CDR1 SGHTS, CDR2 YDEGEE. CDR3 loop: CASSFFSANEKLFF. The CDR3 DNA reads TGTGCCAGCAGCTTCTTCTCCGCTAATGAAAAACTGTTTTTT.

This clone was seen a single time. CDR3 sequence: CASSIAAGDSYEQYF. DNA of the CDR3: TGTGCCAGTAGTATAGCGGCAGGGGACTCCTACGAGCAGTACTTC. The chain is built from TRBV19 and TRBJ2-7, with a tentative D call TRBD1 (6 bases). Germline lookup yields CDR1 LNHDA and CDR2 SQIVND (reference sequence). The CDR3 sequence is 15 residues long. V lost 1 base and J lost 0, with 10 bases in between.

The chain is built from TRBV30 and TRBJ2-1; 8 bases match TRBD1. The V gene's germline CDR1 is GTSNPN and CDR2 SVGIG (reference sequence). V lost 0 bases, J lost 6 bases, and 22 bases stayed unmatched. The CDR3 is 20 amino acids. CDR3 loop: CAWSVKLGRDRKGQSNEQFF. The CDR3 nucleotides are TGTGCCTGGAGTGTTAAATTGGGTCGGGACAGGAAGGGGCAATCCAATGAGCAGTTCTTC.

As concerns this clone: The junction departs from germline at one end; a sequencing error may be responsible. J is TRBJ2-3 and V is TRBV19; D remains ambiguous. The CDR3 extends over 14 amino acids. Germline V gives CDR1 LNHDA, CDR2 SQIVND (reference sequence). The CDR3 reads CASRIGTEKHTQYF. CDR3 coding DNA: TGTGCCAGTCGTATCGGCACAGAAAAGCATACGCAGTATTTT.